The present T cell receptor beta chain was sequenced within a study of CD8+CD57+ T cells in acquired aplastic anemia. This clonotype has ten or more counts. What it binds is not known. Study results and caveats: Patients and controls shared about 30 CD8+ CDR3 sequences, which appeared highly expressed in patients and within their immunodominant clones.

With V trimmed by 1 base and J by 5 bases, 11 bases remained unmatched. CDR1 is SGDLS and CDR2 is YYNGEE in the germline V gene. CDR3 size: 16 residues. Patients sequenced had flow cytometry evidence of CD8+CD57+ cell expansion. As a group, the patients uniformly had severe acquired aplastic anemia. Profiling of TCR beta VDJ combinations and CDR3 sequences used genomic DNA as template. TCRdb reprocessed the reads via MiXCR and lists one record per CDR3 protein. Of 100,000 to 150,000 distinct CDR3 sequences in the sample, roughly 40% are singletons; the top ten hold 2.6%. The V call is TRBV9, the J call TRBJ1-1; 7 nucleotides agree with TRBD1. The source material was sorted CD4+, CD8+, or CD8+CD57+ T cells (not recorded which) from PBMCs. The clonotype comes from a human donor with aplastic anemia. The CDR3 is CASSVTGAGGGTEAFF. The DNA for the CDR3 is TGTGCCAGCAGCGTAACAGGGGCTGGGGGTGGTACTGAAGCTTTCTTT.